This T cell receptor (beta chain) was sequenced for a study of T cells in Graves' hyperthyroidism and ophthalmopathy. Overall study results and limits: Through a model of 13 V-J features, ophthalmopathy was separated from stable hyperthyroidism. Ophthalmopathy prediction by the model preceded onset by a median about 6.8 months.

Trimming removed 6 bases at V and 6 bases at J, with 14 bases between. This CDR3 region has 13 residues. Looked up from germline, CDR1 is SGHTA and CDR2 is FQGNSA. Based on clinical symptoms, serum thyroxine and TRAb, thyroid ultrasound and orbital computed tomography, diagnoses were reached. Comment on this clonotype: Its target is unknown.

Amplified TCR beta CDR3 regions derived from RNA transcripts. The TCR CDR3 first-round RT-PCR relied on the HTBI primer set. TCRdb passed the multiplex PCR reads through MiXCR, listing each CDR3 protein once. The sample lists 95,000 to 100,000 distinct CDR3 sequences, around 52% occurring once. The clonotype was recovered from a woman aged 40-49 years with Graves' hyperthyroidism. The source material was blood. V usage is TRBV7-2 and J usage is TRBJ2-5, with TRBD2 as a possible D gene (6 bases). CDR3 residues: CASRGGAKKTQYF. The CDR3 bases are TGTGCCAGCAGGGGGGGAGCCAAGAAGACCCAGTACTTC.